This is a list of T cell receptor beta chains from one sample in a study of blood T cell repertoires in COVID-19. The method was immunoSEQ multiplex PCR; TCRdb's version includes in-frame clones alone and lacks a portion of them. The table has fewer than 200,000 clones, around 84% seen once. Sequencing used PBMCs or T cells enriched from blood (not recorded which). These receptors originate from a man in his fifties who had recovered from COVID-19. Both conserved end residues are part of each CDR3. Fields, in order: CDR3 protein, CDR3 DNA, D gene, J gene, clone size, V gene. The D gene is left open where the match is weak. Clone sizes are given selectively: once, few, many, or a class where the clone is expanded.

CDR3aa: CASSPQGASYNSPLHF; CDR3nt: TGTGCCAGCAGCCCGCAGGGGGCTTCCTATAATTCACCCCTCCACTTT; d_gene: TRBD1; j_gene: TRBJ1-6; abundance: .; v_gene: TRBV28
CDR3aa: CSVGSRLAGNNEQFF; CDR3nt: TGCAGCGTTGGATCTCGGCTAGCGGGGAACAATGAGCAGTTCTTC; d_gene: TRBD2; j_gene: TRBJ2-1; abundance: .; v_gene: TRBV29-1
CDR3aa: CASSLEYRRGGARVTQYF; CDR3nt: TGTGCCAGCAGCTTAGAATACCGACGCGGGGGGGCCAGGGTTACGCAGTATTTT; d_gene: TRBD2; j_gene: TRBJ2-3; abundance: .; v_gene: TRBV7-2
CDR3aa: CASRLLPGQGSYEQYF; CDR3nt: TGTGCCAGCAGGTTATTACCGGGACAGGGGTCCTACGAGCAGTACTTC; d_gene: TRBD1; j_gene: TRBJ2-7; abundance: once; v_gene: TRBV11-2
CDR3aa: CASSFGTGGYEQYF; CDR3nt: TGCGCCAGCAGCTTCGGGACAGGGGGCTACGAGCAGTACTTC; d_gene: TRBD1; j_gene: TRBJ2-7; abundance: .; v_gene: TRBV5-1
CDR3aa: CASSPSMGGQETQYF; CDR3nt: TGTGCCAGCTCACCAAGCATGGGGGGCCAAGAGACCCAGTACTTC; d_gene: .; j_gene: TRBJ2-5; abundance: .; v_gene: TRBV18
CDR3aa: CASSWEESYGYTF; CDR3nt: TGTGCCAGCAGTTGGGAGGAAAGCTATGGCTACACCTTC; d_gene: .; j_gene: TRBJ1-2; abundance: once; v_gene: TRBV6-2/TRBV6-3
CDR3aa: CASRYETGKAFF; CDR3nt: TGTGCCAGCCGTTACGAGACAGGGAAAGCTTTCTTT; d_gene: TRBD1; j_gene: TRBJ1-1; abundance: .; v_gene: TRBV6-6
CDR3aa: CASSLGTGSLEQYF; CDR3nt: TGTGCCAGCAGCTTAGGCACAGGATCACTGGAGCAGTACTTC; d_gene: .; j_gene: TRBJ2-7; abundance: .; v_gene: TRBV5-6
CDR3aa: CASRAPGRSGYGYTF; CDR3nt: TGTGCCAGCAGGGCGCCAGGGCGCAGTGGCTATGGCTACACCTTC; d_gene: .; j_gene: TRBJ1-2; abundance: .; v_gene: TRBV6-5
CDR3aa: CATGGAYNTGELFF; CDR3nt: TGTGCCACTGGGGGGGCGTACAACACCGGGGAGCTGTTTTTT; d_gene: .; j_gene: TRBJ2-2; abundance: .; v_gene: TRBV2
CDR3aa: CASSLAGGTHTDTQYF; CDR3nt: TGCGCCAGCAGCTTGGCGGGGGGGACGCATACAGATACGCAGTATTTT; d_gene: TRBD2; j_gene: TRBJ2-3; abundance: .; v_gene: TRBV5-1
CDR3aa: CSVDRGRNTGELFF; CDR3nt: TGCAGCGTTGACAGGGGGCGAAACACCGGGGAGCTGTTTTTT; d_gene: TRBD1; j_gene: TRBJ2-2; abundance: .; v_gene: TRBV29-1
CDR3aa: CASSQESRSNSPLHF; CDR3nt: TGTGCCAGCAGCCAAGAAAGTCGGTCTAATTCACCCCTCCACTTT; d_gene: .; j_gene: TRBJ1-6; abundance: .; v_gene: TRBV4-2
CDR3aa: CASTNLDRPYNEQFF; CDR3nt: TGTGCCAGCACCAATCTGGACAGGCCCTACAATGAGCAGTTCTTC; d_gene: TRBD1; j_gene: TRBJ2-1; abundance: .; v_gene: TRBV7-8
CDR3aa: CASSFRQGNEKLFF; CDR3nt: TGTGCCAGCAGCTTCAGACAGGGCAATGAAAAACTGTTTTTT; d_gene: TRBD1; j_gene: TRBJ1-4; abundance: .; v_gene: TRBV3-1/TRBV3-2
CDR3aa: CASSSTQPQSYGYTF; CDR3nt: TGTGCCAGCAGCTCCACACAACCCCAAAGTTATGGCTACACCTTC; d_gene: .; j_gene: TRBJ1-2; abundance: .; v_gene: TRBV7-2
CDR3aa: CASSQERGPYNEQFF; CDR3nt: TGTGCCAGCAGCCAGGAGCGGGGACCCTACAATGAGCAGTTCTTC; d_gene: TRBD2; j_gene: TRBJ2-1; abundance: .; v_gene: TRBV7-2
CDR3aa: CASSDVRVPSDSPLHF; CDR3nt: TGTGCCAGCAGTGATGTGAGGGTACCGTCCGATTCACCCCTCCACTTT; d_gene: .; j_gene: TRBJ1-6; abundance: .; v_gene: TRBV6-1
CDR3aa: CASSPPTGVNTEAFF; CDR3nt: TGTGCCAGCTCACCACCGACGGGGGTGAACACTGAAGCTTTCTTT; d_gene: .; j_gene: TRBJ1-1; abundance: .; v_gene: TRBV18
CDR3aa: CASTMAGQRNYNEQFF; CDR3nt: TGTGCCAGCACCATGGCTGGACAGAGGAATTACAATGAGCAGTTCTTC; d_gene: .; j_gene: TRBJ2-1; abundance: once; v_gene: TRBV27
CDR3aa: CASSGLAQNTGELFF; CDR3nt: TGTGCCAGCAGCGGGCTAGCGCAAAACACCGGGGAGCTGTTTTTT; d_gene: .; j_gene: TRBJ2-2; abundance: once; v_gene: TRBV2
CDR3aa: CASSLSNSPLHF; CDR3nt: TGCGCCAGCAGCCTTTCGAATTCACCCCTCCACTTT; d_gene: .; j_gene: TRBJ1-6; abundance: .; v_gene: TRBV4-3
CDR3aa: CASGHNSRPHEQYF; CDR3nt: TGTGCCAGCGGCCATAATAGCCGCCCCCACGAGCAGTACTTC; d_gene: .; j_gene: TRBJ2-7; abundance: .; v_gene: TRBV6-6
CDR3aa: CASRQGAGEAFF; CDR3nt: TGTGCCAGCAGACAGGGGGCTGGTGAAGCTTTCTTT; d_gene: TRBD1; j_gene: TRBJ1-1; abundance: .; v_gene: TRBV19
CDR3aa: CASRTGGNSPLHF; CDR3nt: TGTGCCAGCAGGACAGGGGGCAATTCACCCCTCCACTTT; d_gene: TRBD1; j_gene: TRBJ1-6; abundance: once; v_gene: TRBV7-8
CDR3aa: CASSQGSGYTF; CDR3nt: TGTGCCAGCAGCCAGGGCAGTGGCTACACCTTC; d_gene: .; j_gene: TRBJ1-2; abundance: .; v_gene: TRBV3-1/TRBV3-2
CDR3aa: CASTHGATYEQYF; CDR3nt: TGTGCCAGCACCCATGGGGCCACCTACGAGCAGTACTTC; d_gene: .; j_gene: TRBJ2-7; abundance: .; v_gene: TRBV2
CDR3aa: CASSLGISGGSNYEQYF; CDR3nt: TGTGCCAGCAGCTTGGGTATTAGCGGGGGGTCTAACTACGAGCAGTACTTC; d_gene: TRBD2; j_gene: TRBJ2-7; abundance: .; v_gene: TRBV7-9
CDR3aa: CASSLAGGTDTQYF; CDR3nt: TGCGCCAGCAGCTTGGCGGGGGGCACAGATACGCAGTATTTT; d_gene: .; j_gene: TRBJ2-3; abundance: .; v_gene: TRBV5-1
CDR3aa: CASSLAQGAGANVLTF; CDR3nt: TGTGCCAGCAGCTTAGCACAGGGGGCTGGGGCCAACGTCCTGACTTTC; d_gene: TRBD1; j_gene: TRBJ2-6; abundance: .; v_gene: TRBV7-9
CDR3aa: CSASLGAPGGYTF; CDR3nt: TGCAGTGCTAGTCTGGGGGCGCCGGGGGGCTACACCTTC; d_gene: .; j_gene: TRBJ1-2; abundance: .; v_gene: TRBV20-1
CDR3aa: CASSSGQPNEKLFF; CDR3nt: TGTGCCAGTAGTTCGGGACAGCCTAATGAAAAACTGTTTTTT; d_gene: TRBD1; j_gene: TRBJ1-4; abundance: .; v_gene: TRBV19